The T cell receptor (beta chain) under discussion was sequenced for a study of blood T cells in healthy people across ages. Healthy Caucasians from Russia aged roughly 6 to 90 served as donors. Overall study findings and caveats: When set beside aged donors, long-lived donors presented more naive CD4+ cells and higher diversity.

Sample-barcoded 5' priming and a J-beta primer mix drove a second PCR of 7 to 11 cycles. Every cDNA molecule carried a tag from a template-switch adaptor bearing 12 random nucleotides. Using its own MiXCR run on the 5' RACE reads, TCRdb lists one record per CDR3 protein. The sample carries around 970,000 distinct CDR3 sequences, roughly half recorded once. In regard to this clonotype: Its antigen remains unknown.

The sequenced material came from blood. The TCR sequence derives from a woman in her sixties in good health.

As DNA, the CDR3 is TGTGCCAGCAGCCCGGGGGAAGCTAGTGAGCAGTTCTTC. This gives the protein CASSPGEASEQFF. The gene calls are TRBV6-2 or TRBV6-3 and TRBJ2-1, with a tentative D call TRBD2 (6 bases). Germline-derived CDR1 and CDR2 are MNHEY and SVGEGT. The CDR3 runs 13 residues. V shed 6 bases and J shed 9 bases, with 15 bases lying between them.